Listed here are 13 T cell receptor beta chains from one sample, sequenced in a study of regulatory T cells in long-lasting Graves disease. Relying on iRepertoire HTBI primers and Arm-PCR of CDR3 regions, the team built TCR beta libraries. TCRdb independently ran MiXCR on the multiplex PCR reads; one entry per CDR3 protein. Of about 460,000 distinct CDR3 sequences listed, about 22% are singletons. Time point in this sample: persistent/refractory GD, antithyroid drugs over 5 years with positive TRAb. After RNA was extracted from PBMCs, the TCR library was made from it. Sequencing was performed on peripheral blood mononuclear cells (PBMCs), taken when the disease was refractory, from a patient treated with antithyroid drugs. The receptors shown here come from a female donor with Graves disease.

The genes are TRBV6-1 and TRBJ1-4, with a tentative D call TRBD1 (6 bases). V was clipped by 6 bases and J by 8 bases, with 25 bases between them. The CDR3 sequence is 17 residues long. CDR1 is MNHNS and CDR2 is SASEGT in the germline V gene. CDR3 nucleotides: TGTGCCAGCAGCCCCCCCGGGGGGCCCGGGGAAAAGGAAAAACTGTTTTTT. Translation: CASSPPGGPGEKEKLFF.

This chain joins TRBV19 and TRBJ1-4, with unresolved D. The CDR3 has 12 amino acids. Germline CDR1 and CDR2: LNHDA and SQIVND (reference sequence). Trimming removed 7 bases at V and 4 bases at J, with 7 bases between. CDR3 sequence: CASIADNEKLFF. The CDR3 DNA reads TGTGCCAGTATTGCAGATAATGAAAAACTGTTTTTT.

This chain connects TRBV19 to TRBJ2-7; 12 bases are shared with TRBD2. V was pared by 5 bases and J by 0 bases, with 2 bases of the junction left unmatched. Germline lookup yields CDR1 LNHDA and CDR2 SQIVND (reference sequence). This CDR3 has 15 residues. The CDR3 nucleotides read TGTGCCAGTAGTGCACTAGCGGGGGGCTCCTACGAGCAGTACTTC. Translating it yields CASSALAGGSYEQYF.

The table lists this clonotype with a few counts. The chain couples TRBV30 to TRBJ1-1; possible D gene TRBD1, 6 bases. The CDR3 is 15 residues long. The V end was cut by 4 bases, the J end by 2 bases, with 17 bases between. Germline CDR1 is GTSNPN and CDR2 is SVGIG (reference sequence). CDR3 sequence reads: CAWNVLGRGNTEAFF. In DNA form, the CDR3 reads TGTGCCTGGAACGTCCTCGGCAGGGGCAACACTGAAGCTTTCTTT.

This clonotype was recorded a few times. A clone one base away is much larger, so this may be a read error. V is TRBV12-3 or TRBV12-4 and J is TRBJ2-5; 7 bases agree with TRBD2. The CDR3 has 16 residues. This CDR3 is CASSPNRGRTQETRYF. The CDR3 DNA follows: TGTGCCAGCAGTCCCAACCGCGGGAGAACACAAGAGACCCGGTACTTC.

A remark on this clonotype: This may stem from a read error, because a much larger clone lies one nucleotide away. The chain is built from TRBV12-3 or TRBV12-4 and TRBJ2-5, with a tentative D call TRBD2 (6 bases). V was trimmed by 7 bases and J by 2 bases, leaving 17 bases between them. The CDR3 extends over 15 amino acids. CDR3 residues: CASTPRGRGQETQYF. CDR3 coding DNA: TGTGCCAGCACCCCGAGGGGCCGGGGGCAAGAGACCCAGTACTTC.

V gene TRBV19 combines with J gene TRBJ1-2; D gene unclear. The CDR3 runs to 12 residues. Trimming took off 10 bases at V and 8 bases at J, with 17 bases between the two ends. Per the germline V gene, CDR1 is LNHDA and CDR2 is SQIVND (reference sequence). CDR3 sequence reads: CATPGAGDGYTF. DNA of the CDR3: TGTGCCACTCCCGGTGCGGGCGACGGCTACACCTTC.

This clonotype has more than one count but fewer than ten. The chain has TRBV12-3 or TRBV12-4 and TRBJ2-7; no clear D gene. The V and J ends lost 0 bases and 3 bases respectively, with 9 bases between them. The CDR3 consists of 14 residues. The CDR3 reads CASSLAGRDYEQYF. As DNA, the CDR3 is TGTGCCAGCAGTTTAGCAGGTAGGGACTACGAGCAGTACTTC.

Remarks on this clonotype: A read error may produce the germline difference seen at one junction end. The V gene is TRBV28, the J gene TRBJ1-5; 7 bases are shared with TRBD1. Germline values: CDR1 MDHEN, CDR2 SYDVKM. The CDR3 covers 18 residues. The CDR3 spells CASRPDRPGTSSTQPQHF. CDR3 nucleotide sequence: TGTGCCAGCAGACCGGACAGGCCTGGAACGAGCAGCACTCAGCCCCAGCATTTT.

This clonotype occurred many times. The chain uses TRBV28 and TRBJ2-7, with 11 bases identical to TRBD2. CDR1 MDHEN and CDR2 SYDVKM come from the germline V gene. The V and J ends lost 10 bases and 2 bases, in that order; junction bases with no gene match: 7. The CDR3 is made up of 14 amino acids. CDR3 protein: CATTLAGGPYEQYF. CDR3 sequence (DNA): TGTGCCACCACCTTAGCGGGAGGGCCCTACGAGCAGTACTTC.

This clonotype was detected only a few times. The chain links TRBV20-1 to TRBJ1-1; D is ambiguous. Deletions cut 1 base from V and 4 bases from J, with 7 bases between. This CDR3 region has 12 residues. Germline V gives CDR1 DFQATT, CDR2 SNEGSKA (reference sequence). The CDR3: CSARGGPTEAFF. In DNA form, the CDR3 reads TGCAGTGCTAGAGGCGGCCCCACTGAAGCTTTCTTT.

This clonotype was recorded at least ten times. The chain has TRBV10-3 and TRBJ1-2; 7 bases match TRBD1. Germline V gene sequence: CDR1 ENHRY, CDR2 SYGVKD. J gave up 3 bases and V 7 bases, and 8 bases lay outside the gene matches. This CDR3 is 14 amino acids long. The CDR3 nucleotides read TGTGCCATCAATAGACAGGGCCCATACTATGGCTACACCTTC. Translation gives CAINRQGPYYGYTF.

This clonotype was seen at least ten times. V is TRBV12-3 or TRBV12-4 and J is TRBJ1-5, with TRBD1 matching 8 bases. Losses at the gene ends were 4 bases for V and 3 bases for J; bases not matched to a gene: 2. This CDR3 comprises 14 residues. The CDR3 nucleotides are TGTGCCAGCAGTTCGGACAGGGTCAATCAGCCCCAGCATTTT. As protein: CASSSDRVNQPQHF.